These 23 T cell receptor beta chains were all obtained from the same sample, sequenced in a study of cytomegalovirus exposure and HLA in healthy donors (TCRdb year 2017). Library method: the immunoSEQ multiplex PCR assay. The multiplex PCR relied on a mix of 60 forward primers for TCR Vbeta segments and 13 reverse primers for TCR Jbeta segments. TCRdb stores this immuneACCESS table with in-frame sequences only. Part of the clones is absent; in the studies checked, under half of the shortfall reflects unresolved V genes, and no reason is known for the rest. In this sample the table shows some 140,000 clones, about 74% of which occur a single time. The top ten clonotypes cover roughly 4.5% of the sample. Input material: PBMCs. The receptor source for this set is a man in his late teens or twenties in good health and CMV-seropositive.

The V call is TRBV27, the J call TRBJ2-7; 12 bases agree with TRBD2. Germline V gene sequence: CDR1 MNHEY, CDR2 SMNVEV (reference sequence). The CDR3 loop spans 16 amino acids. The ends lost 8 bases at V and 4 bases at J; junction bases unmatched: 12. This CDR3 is CASREAGLAGPYEQYF. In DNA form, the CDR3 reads TGTGCCAGCCGTGAGGCCGGACTAGCGGGACCATACGAGCAGTACTTC.

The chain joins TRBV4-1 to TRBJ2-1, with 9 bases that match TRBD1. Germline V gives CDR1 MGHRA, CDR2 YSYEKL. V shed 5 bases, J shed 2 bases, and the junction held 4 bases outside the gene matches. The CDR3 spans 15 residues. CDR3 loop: CASSAGQGTYNEQFF. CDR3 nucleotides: TGCGCCAGCAGCGCGGGACAGGGAACCTACAATGAGCAGTTCTTC.

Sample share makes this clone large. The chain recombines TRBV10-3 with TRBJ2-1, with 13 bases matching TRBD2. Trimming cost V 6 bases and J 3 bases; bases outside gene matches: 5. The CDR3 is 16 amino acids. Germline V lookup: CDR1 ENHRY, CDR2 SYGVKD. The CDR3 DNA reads TGTGCCATCAGCAAACGACTAGCGGGAGGCTACAATGAGCAGTTCTTC. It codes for CAISKRLAGGYNEQFF.

The CDR3 spells CASSSLTSGRFNEQFF. Here the CDR3 DNA reads TGTGCCAGCAGCTCCCTGACTAGCGGGAGGTTCAATGAGCAGTTCTTC. V and J are TRBV11-2 and TRBJ2-1; TRBD2 matches 13 bases. Germline V CDR1 and CDR2: SGHAT, FQNNGV. Germline trimming cut 4 bases from V and 6 bases from J; bases unmatched to any gene: 6. This CDR3 contains 16 residues.

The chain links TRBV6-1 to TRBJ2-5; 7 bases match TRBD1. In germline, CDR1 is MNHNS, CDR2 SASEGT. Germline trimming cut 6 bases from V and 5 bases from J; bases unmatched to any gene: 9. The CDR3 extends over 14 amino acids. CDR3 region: CASSSETGRETQYF. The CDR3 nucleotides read TGTGCCAGCAGCTCAGAGACAGGGCGGGAGACCCAGTACTTC.

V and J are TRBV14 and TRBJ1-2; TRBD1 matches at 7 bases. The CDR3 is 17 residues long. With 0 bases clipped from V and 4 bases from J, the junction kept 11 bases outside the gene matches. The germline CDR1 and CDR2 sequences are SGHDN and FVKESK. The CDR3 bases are TGTGCCAGCAGCCAAGATAGTCGCAGGGGGTCTACCTATGGCTACACCTTC. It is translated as CASSQDSRRGSTYGYTF.

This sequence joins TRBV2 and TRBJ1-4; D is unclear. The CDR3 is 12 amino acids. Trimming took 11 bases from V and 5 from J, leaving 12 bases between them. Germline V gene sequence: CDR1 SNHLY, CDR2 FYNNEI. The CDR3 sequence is CAAPGLNEKLFF. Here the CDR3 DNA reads TGTGCCGCCCCGGGGTTAAATGAAAAACTGTTTTTT.

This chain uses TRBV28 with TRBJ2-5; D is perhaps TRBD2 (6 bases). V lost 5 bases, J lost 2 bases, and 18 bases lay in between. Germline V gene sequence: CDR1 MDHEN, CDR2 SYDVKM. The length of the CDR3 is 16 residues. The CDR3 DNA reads TGTGCCAGCAGTCCACGGGACTGGAAGAATCAAGAGACCCAGTACTTC. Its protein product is CASSPRDWKNQETQYF. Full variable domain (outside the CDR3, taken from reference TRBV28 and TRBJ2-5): DVKVTQSSRYLVKRTGEKVFLECVQDMDHENMFWYRQDPGLGLRLIYFSYDVKMKEKGDIPEGYSVSREKKERFSLILESASTNQTSMYLCASSPRDWKNQETQYFGPGTRLLVL.

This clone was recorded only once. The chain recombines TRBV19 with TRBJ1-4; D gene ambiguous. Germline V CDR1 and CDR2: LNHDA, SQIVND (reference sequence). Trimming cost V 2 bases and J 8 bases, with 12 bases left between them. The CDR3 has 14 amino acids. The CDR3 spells CASSIKRFSEKLFF. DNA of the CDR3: TGTGCCAGTAGTATAAAGAGGTTCAGCGAAAAACTGTTTTTT. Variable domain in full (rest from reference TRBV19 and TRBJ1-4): DGGITQSPKYLFRKEGQNVTLSCEQNLNHDAMYWYRQDPGQGLRLIYYSQIVNDFQKGDIAEGYSVSREKKESFPLTVTSAQKNPTAFYLCASSIKRFSEKLFFGSGTQLSVL.

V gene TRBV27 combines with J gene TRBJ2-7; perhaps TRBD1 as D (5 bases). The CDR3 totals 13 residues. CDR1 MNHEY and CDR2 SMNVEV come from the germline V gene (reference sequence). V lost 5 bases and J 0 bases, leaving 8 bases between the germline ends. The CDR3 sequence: CASSRQNSYEQYF. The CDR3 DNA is TGTGCCAGCAGTCGACAGAACTCCTACGAGCAGTACTTC.

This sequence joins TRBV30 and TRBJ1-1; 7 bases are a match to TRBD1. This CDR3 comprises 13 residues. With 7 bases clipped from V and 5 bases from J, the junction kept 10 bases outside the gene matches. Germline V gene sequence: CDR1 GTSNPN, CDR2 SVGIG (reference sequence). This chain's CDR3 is CAFYRGEGTEAFF. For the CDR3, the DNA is TGTGCCTTTTACAGGGGAGAAGGTACTGAAGCTTTCTTT.

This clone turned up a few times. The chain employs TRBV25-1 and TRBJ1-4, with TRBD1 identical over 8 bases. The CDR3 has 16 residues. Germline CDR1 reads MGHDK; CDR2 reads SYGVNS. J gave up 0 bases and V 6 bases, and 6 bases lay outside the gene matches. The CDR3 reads CASSPDRGSTNEKLFF. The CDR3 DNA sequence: TGTGCCAGCAGCCCCGACAGGGGCTCAACTAATGAAAAACTGTTTTTT.

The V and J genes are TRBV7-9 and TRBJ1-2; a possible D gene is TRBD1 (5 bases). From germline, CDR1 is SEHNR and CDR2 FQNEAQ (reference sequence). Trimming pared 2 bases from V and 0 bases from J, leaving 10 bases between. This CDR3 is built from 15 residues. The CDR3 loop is CASSLSGAANYGYTF. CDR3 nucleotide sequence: TGTGCCAGCAGCTTATCTGGGGCCGCTAACTATGGCTACACCTTC.

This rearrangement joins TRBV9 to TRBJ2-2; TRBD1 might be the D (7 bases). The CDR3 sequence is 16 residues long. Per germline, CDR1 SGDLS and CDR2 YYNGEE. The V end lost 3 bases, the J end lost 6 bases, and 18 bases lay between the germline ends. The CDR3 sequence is CASSGGRAGGPGELFF. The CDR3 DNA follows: TGTGCCAGCAGCGGGGGTCGAGCAGGGGGGCCCGGGGAGCTGTTTTTT. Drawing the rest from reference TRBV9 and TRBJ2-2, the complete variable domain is DSGVTQTPKHLITATGQRVTLRCSPRSGDLSVYWYQQSLDQGLQFLIQYYNGEERAKGNILERFSAQQFPDLHSELNLSSLELGDSALYFCASSGGRAGGPGELFFGEGSRLTVL.

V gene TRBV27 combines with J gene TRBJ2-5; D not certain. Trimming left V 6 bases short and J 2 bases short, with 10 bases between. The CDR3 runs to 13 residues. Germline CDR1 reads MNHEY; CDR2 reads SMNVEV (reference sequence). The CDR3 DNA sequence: TGTGCCAGCAGGGCGGCGAATCAAGAGACCCAGTACTTC. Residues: CASRAANQETQYF.

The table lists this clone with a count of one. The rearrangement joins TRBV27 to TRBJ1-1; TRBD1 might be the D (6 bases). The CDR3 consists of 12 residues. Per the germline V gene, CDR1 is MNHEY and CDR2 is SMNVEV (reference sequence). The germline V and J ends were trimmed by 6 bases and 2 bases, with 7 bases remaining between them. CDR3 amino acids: CASRQGNTEAFF. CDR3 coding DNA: TGTGCCAGCAGACAGGGAAACACTGAAGCTTTCTTT.

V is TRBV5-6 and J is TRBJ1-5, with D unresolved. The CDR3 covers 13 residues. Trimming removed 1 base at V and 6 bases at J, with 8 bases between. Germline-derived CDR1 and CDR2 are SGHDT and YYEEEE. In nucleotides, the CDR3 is TGTGCCAGCAGCTTGAGTAGTTCTCAGCCCCAGCATTTT. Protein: CASSLSSSQPQHF.

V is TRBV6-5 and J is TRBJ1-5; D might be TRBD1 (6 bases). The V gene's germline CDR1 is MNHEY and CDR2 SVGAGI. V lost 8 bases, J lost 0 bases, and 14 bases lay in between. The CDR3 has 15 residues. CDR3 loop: CASGLTGHSNQPQHF. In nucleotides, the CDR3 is TGTGCCAGCGGATTGACAGGTCATAGCAATCAGCCCCAGCATTTT.

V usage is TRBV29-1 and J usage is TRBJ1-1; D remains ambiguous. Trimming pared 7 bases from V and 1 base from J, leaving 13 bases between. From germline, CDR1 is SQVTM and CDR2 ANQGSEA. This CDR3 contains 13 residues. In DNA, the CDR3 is TGCAGCGCTGCTATATATAGGAACACTGAAGCTTTCTTT. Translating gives CSAAIYRNTEAFF.

The CDR3: CASSSGYRGQAFF. The CDR3 DNA reads as TGCGCCAGCAGCTCGGGGTACAGGGGGCAGGCTTTCTTT. V gene TRBV5-1 combines with J gene TRBJ1-1, with 9 bases matching TRBD1. V shed 3 bases, J shed 11 bases, and the junction held 8 bases outside the gene matches. Germline CDR1 SGHRS, CDR2 YFSETQ. The CDR3 is 13 residues long.

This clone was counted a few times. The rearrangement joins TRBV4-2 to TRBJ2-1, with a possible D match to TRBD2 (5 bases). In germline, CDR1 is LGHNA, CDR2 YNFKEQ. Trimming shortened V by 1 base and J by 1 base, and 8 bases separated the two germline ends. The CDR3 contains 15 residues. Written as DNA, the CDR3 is TGTGCCAGCAGCCAAGCAGCGGCGTCCTACAATGAGCAGTTCTTC. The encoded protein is CASSQAAASYNEQFF.

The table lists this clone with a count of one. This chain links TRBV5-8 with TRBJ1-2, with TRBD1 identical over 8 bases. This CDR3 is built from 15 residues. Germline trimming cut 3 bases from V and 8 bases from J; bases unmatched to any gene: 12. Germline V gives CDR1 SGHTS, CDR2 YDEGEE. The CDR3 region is CASSSDRGAPEGYTF. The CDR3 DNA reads TGTGCCAGCAGCTCAGACAGGGGCGCGCCGGAGGGCTACACCTTC.

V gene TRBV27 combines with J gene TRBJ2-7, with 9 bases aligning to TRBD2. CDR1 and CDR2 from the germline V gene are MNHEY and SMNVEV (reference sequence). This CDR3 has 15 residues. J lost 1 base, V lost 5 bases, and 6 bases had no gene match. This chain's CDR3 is CASSISGGQSYEQYF. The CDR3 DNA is TGTGCCAGCAGTATTAGCGGGGGCCAATCCTACGAGCAGTACTTC.